One and the same sample provided the 5 T cell receptor beta chains below, sequenced in a study of cytomegalovirus exposure and HLA in healthy donors. PCR involved 60 Vbeta and 13 Jbeta primers. Some clones are missing from TCRdb's copy, which holds only in-frame ones; the method was immunoSEQ multiplex PCR. The table records approximately 140,000 clones, about 85% of them present only once. The sequencing input was PBMCs. The source of these receptors is a boy aged 10-17 years in good health and CMV-seronegative.

V is TRBV6-5 and J is TRBJ1-2, with 10 nucleotides matching TRBD1. Germline loops: CDR1 MNHEY, CDR2 SVGAGI. The CDR3 runs to 12 residues. V gave up 8 bases and J gave up 8 bases; unmatched junction bases: 5. The chain's CDR3 is CASARQGAGYTF. DNA for the CDR3: TGTGCCAGCGCTAGACAGGGGGCCGGCTACACCTTC.

V and J are TRBV11-1 and TRBJ2-1; no reliable D call. This CDR3 spans 11 amino acids. CDR1 and CDR2 from the germline V gene are SGHAT and FQDESV (reference sequence). Deletions cut 7 bases from V and 8 bases from J, with 9 bases between. CDR3 coding DNA: TGTGCCAGCAAGCTTACGGATGAGCAGTTCTTC. Protein product: CASKLTDEQFF.

V gene TRBV2 combines with J gene TRBJ2-1; TRBD2 aligns across 13 bases. Trimming at V came to 1 base and at J to 9 bases, leaving 3 bases not matched to a gene. The CDR3 sequence is 15 residues long. The germline CDR1 and CDR2 sequences are SNHLY and FYNNEI. Here the CDR3 reads CASSEVLAGGGEQFF. The CDR3 bases are TGTGCCAGCAGTGAAGTACTAGCGGGAGGGGGTGAGCAGTTCTTC.

The J gene is TRBJ2-3, the V gene TRBV2; 13 nucleotides line up with TRBD2. The CDR3 has 16 amino acids. The germline gives CDR1 SNHLY, CDR2 FYNNEI. J was trimmed by 4 bases and V by 4 bases; bases with no gene match: 5. CDR3 in DNA: TGTGCCAGCAGTGGGGGACTAGCGGGAATACCAGATACGCAGTATTTT. Protein sequence: CASSGGLAGIPDTQYF.

This clone was seen only a few times. The V and J genes are TRBV6-5 and TRBJ2-6; tentative D call: TRBD1 (5 bases). Germline V gene sequence: CDR1 MNHEY, CDR2 SVGAGI. The CDR3 consists of 15 residues. V lost 8 bases to trimming and J lost 0 bases, with 11 bases between them. The CDR3 region is CASRYDSSGANVLTF. CDR3 nucleotide sequence: TGTGCCAGCCGATACGACAGCTCTGGGGCCAACGTCCTGACTTTC.